The clone carrying this TCR beta chain was found once. This specimen comes from a study of blood T cell repertoires in COVID-19. Adults between roughly 18 and 89 years of age took part from about 24 US areas. TCRdb's table, derived via immunoSEQ multiplex PCR, lists solely in-frame clones and lacks some. In the table there are fewer than 300,000 clones, 85% of which are singletons. CDR1 PRHDT and CDR2 FYEKMQ come from the germline V gene (reference sequence). The CDR3 has 18 residues. Trimming took 2 bases from V and 5 from J, leaving 21 bases between them. The receptor was isolated from a woman in her 50s who had recovered from COVID-19. Sample: PBMCs or T cells enriched from blood (not recorded which). The rearrangement links TRBV13 to TRBJ2-2; a possible D gene is TRBD2 (6 bases). CDR3 in DNA: TGTGCCAGCAGCTTATCCGGCCTCTCTGCACGGGAGACCGGGGAGCTGTTTTTT. Translated: CASSLSGLSARETGELFF.